One and the same sample provided the 2 T cell receptor beta chains below, sequenced in a study of regulatory T cells in long-lasting Graves disease. According to the study, TCR beta libraries were built with iRepertoire HTBI primers and CDR3-region Arm-PCR. TCRdb processed the multiplex PCR reads anew with MiXCR; each CDR3 protein has one entry. In the table there are approximately 400,000 distinct CDR3 sequences, 15% of which are singletons. This sample's time point: newly diagnosed GD, antithyroid drugs for less than 3 months. Making the TCR library involved RNA that had been extracted from PBMCs. Sample: peripheral blood mononuclear cells (PBMCs), taken at new diagnosis, from a patient treated with antithyroid drugs. These receptors were taken from a female donor with Graves disease.

This clonotype was counted ten times or more. The chain employs TRBV24-1 and TRBJ1-2; no clear D. This CDR3 region has 14 residues. Looked up from germline, CDR1 is KGHDR and CDR2 is SFDVKD. Trimming cost V 2 bases and J 2 bases, with 8 bases left between them. The CDR3 spells CATSDYTRNYGYTF. In nucleotides, the CDR3 is TGTGCCACCAGTGATTATACAAGGAACTATGGCTACACCTTC.

This clonotype was observed many times. The chain links TRBV2 to TRBJ2-7; TRBD1 matches 7 bases. CDR1 is SNHLY, CDR2 FYNNEI, per germline. The CDR3 has 13 residues. V lost 5 bases and J lost 4; bases outside the gene matches: 5. Here the CDR3 reads CASSTTGKYEQYF. The CDR3 DNA sequence: TGTGCCAGCAGTACGACAGGGAAATACGAGCAGTACTTC.